These 10 T cell receptor beta chains originate from one sample sequenced in a study of OX40 agonist ivuxolimab in advanced cancers. The method behind the library was the immunoSEQ multiplex PCR assay. TCRdb's version of the immuneACCESS table is confined to in-frame rearrangements and falls short of the full clone set. An unresolved V gene accounts for under half of the shortfall where checked; the remainder is of unknown origin. Across this sample there are about 79,000 clones, with approximately 92% seen only once. Roughly 7.4% of the sample is in the top ten clones. The specimen comprised CD4+ or CD8+ T cells sorted from blood, sampled in a trial of the OX40 agonist ivuxolimab. The receptors were gathered from an adult with an advanced solid tumor such as melanoma, head and neck, liver or kidney cancer.

V gene TRBV7-9 combines with J gene TRBJ2-5; D tentatively reads TRBD1 or TRBD2 (5 bases each). Looked up from germline, CDR1 is SEHNR and CDR2 is FQNEAQ (reference sequence). The CDR3 loop spans 14 amino acids. V was cut by 6 bases and J by 7 bases, with 18 bases left in between. The chain's CDR3 is CASRRAGTDGTQYF. For the CDR3, the DNA is TGTGCCAGCAGACGAGCCGGGACGGATGGGACCCAGTACTTC. Based on the CDR3 plus reference TRBV7-9 and TRBJ2-5, the full variable domain is DTGVSQNPRHKITKRGQNVTFRCDPISEHNRLYWYRQTLGQGPEFLTYFQNEAQLEKSRLLSDRFSAERPKGSFSTLEIQRTEQGDSAMYLCASRRAGTDGTQYFGPGTRLLVL.

This clone was observed a single time. The chain couples TRBV7-6 to TRBJ2-2; D gene unclear. Trimming removed 5 bases from V and 5 bases from J, with 6 bases in between. Germline lookup yields CDR1 SGHVS and CDR2 FNYEAQ. The CDR3 runs to 12 residues. CDR3 nucleotide sequence: TGTGCCAGCAGCCGGATGACCGGGGAGCTGTTTTTT. It specifies CASSRMTGELFF.

This rearrangement joins TRBV11-2 to TRBJ1-3; no clear D gene. This CDR3 is built from 13 residues. V was shortened by 2 bases and J by 0 bases, with 2 bases between the two germline ends. Germline assignment: CDR1 SGHAT and CDR2 FQNNGV. The CDR3 reads CASSLNSGNTIYF. The CDR3 region has the DNA TGTGCCAGCAGCTTAAACTCTGGAAACACCATATATTTT.

In its sample, this clone was seen a few times. J is TRBJ2-7 and V is TRBV12-5, with unresolved D. Germline CDR1 and CDR2: LGHNT and FRNRAP. Trimming cost V 0 bases and J 7 bases, with 10 bases left between them. The CDR3 runs 13 residues. This CDR3 reads CASGLVEGWEQYF. CDR3 nucleotides: TGTGCTAGTGGTTTGGTAGAAGGGTGGGAGCAGTACTTC.

The chain carries TRBV18 and TRBJ1-3; D gene ambiguous. V dropped 4 bases and J dropped 0 bases, with 4 bases sitting between them. In germline, CDR1 is KGHSH, CDR2 LQKENI. There are 13 residues in the CDR3. The chain's CDR3 is CASSLDSGNTIYF. The CDR3 nucleotides are TGTGCCAGCTCACTCGACTCTGGAAACACCATATATTTT. The full variable domain, completed using reference TRBV18 and TRBJ1-3, is NAGVMQNPRHLVRRRGQEARLRCSPMKGHSHVYWYRQLPEEGLKFMVYLQKENIIDESGMPKERFSAEFPKEGPSILRIQQVVRGDSAAYFCASSLDSGNTIYFGEGSWLTVV.

The chain has TRBV27 and TRBJ1-5, with D tentatively TRBD1 (6 bases). The CDR3 totals 14 residues. The V and J ends lost 6 bases and 0 bases respectively, with 9 bases between them. The V gene's germline CDR1 is MNHEY and CDR2 SMNVEV (reference sequence). This chain's CDR3 is CASRPRGSNQPQHF. The CDR3 nucleotides read TGTGCCAGCAGACCCAGGGGTAGCAATCAGCCCCAGCATTTT.

CDR3 amino acids: CASSLRSGRWRDPHNEQFF. The DNA of the CDR3 is TGTGCCAGCAGTTTACGATCGGGGAGATGGCGGGATCCCCACAATGAGCAGTTCTTC. The chain recombines TRBV27 with TRBJ2-1; D perhaps matches TRBD2 (6 bases). The V end lost 2 bases, the J end lost 5 bases, and 25 bases lay between the germline ends. Germline lookup yields CDR1 MNHEY and CDR2 SMNVEV (reference sequence). CDR3 length: 19 residues.

The rearrangement uses TRBV5-1 and TRBJ2-1; D may be TRBD1 or TRBD2 (5 bases each). The V and J ends lost 4 bases and 7 bases respectively, with 18 bases between them. CDR3 size: 15 residues. From germline, CDR1 is SGHRS and CDR2 YFSETQ. The CDR3: CASSRGRSGSNEQFF. Written as DNA, the CDR3 is TGCGCCAGCAGCCGGGGACGATCGGGGTCGAATGAGCAGTTCTTC.

The chain combines TRBV19 with TRBJ2-7; D is uncertain. The CDR3 is made up of 14 amino acids. The germline gives CDR1 LNHDA, CDR2 SQIVND (reference sequence). The germline V and J ends were trimmed by 5 bases and 4 bases, with 15 bases remaining between them. The DNA of the CDR3 is TGTGCCAGTAGTCGGTCCCAGTTAGGATACGAGCAGTACTTC. It specifies CASSRSQLGYEQYF.

This chain joins TRBV5-1 and TRBJ2-7; 7 bases align to TRBD1. Trimming removed 4 bases from V and 6 bases from J; junction bases left unmatched: 13. The germline V gene has CDR1 SGHRS and CDR2 YFSETQ. The CDR3 sequence is 15 residues long. In nucleotides, the CDR3 is TGCGCCAGCAGCGTAGATTACAGGGGCATAGCCGAGCAGTACTTC. Amino acids: CASSVDYRGIAEQYF.